The text below deals with one T cell receptor (beta chain). The sample originates from a study of blood T cell repertoires in COVID-19. Germline V gene sequence: CDR1 KGHSH, CDR2 LQKENI. The CDR3 runs 15 residues. V lost 6 bases to trimming and J lost 6 bases; unmatched junction nucleotides: 10. Enrolled through a virtual design, the participants were between 18 and 89 years of age and came from about two dozen US areas. The table came from immunoSEQ multiplex PCR; TCRdb's copy has only in-frame clones and leaves some out. The sample lists about 82,000 clones, around 89% seen once, with roughly 1% in the top ten.

The specimen sequenced was PBMCs or T cells enriched from blood (not recorded which). This receptor was obtained from a woman aged 45-65 years with acute COVID-19. The chain employs TRBV18 and TRBJ1-1; TRBD1 matches 10 bases. The CDR3 nucleotides are TGTGCCAGCTCCCCCCCAGGGGACAGGGGAGCTGAAGCTTTCTTT. The encoded protein is CASSPPGDRGAEAFF.